These 13 T cell receptor beta chains were all obtained from the same sample, sequenced in a study of type 1 regulatory T cells. TCRdb redid the calling of the reads with MiXCR, one entry per CDR3 protein. The table records about 59,000 distinct CDR3 sequences, over 50% of them present only once. These receptors' targets are unknown. The specimen was cultured non-Tr1 T cells, either the whole culture or a sorted T cell fraction (not recorded which). The receptors come from a human donor in good health.

The count of this clonotype is one. The chain carries TRBV20-1 and TRBJ2-4; D may be TRBD1 (5 bases). V was trimmed by 5 bases and J by 1 base, leaving 15 bases between them. Looked up from germline, CDR1 is DFQATT and CDR2 is SNEGSKA (reference sequence). This CDR3 has 15 residues. The CDR3 coding sequence is TGCAGTGCTTTACGACAGTCGAGGGCCAAAAACATTCAGTACTTC. Residues: CSALRQSRAKNIQYF.

The chain employs TRBV5-1 and TRBJ2-5; the match to TRBD1 covers 12 bases. This CDR3 has 15 amino acids. Per germline, CDR1 SGHRS and CDR2 YFSETQ. Unmatched junction bases numbered 6, after V lost 4 bases and J lost 5 bases. CDR3 nucleotide sequence: TGCGCCAGCAGCCTAGGGACAGGGGGCTACGAGACCCAGTACTTC. Protein product: CASSLGTGGYETQYF.

The V and J genes are TRBV7-9 and TRBJ2-1; tentative D call: TRBD2 (6 bases). The CDR3 covers 17 residues. Looked up from germline, CDR1 is SEHNR and CDR2 is FQNEAQ (reference sequence). Trimming cost V 7 bases and J 0 bases, with 19 bases left between them. Here the CDR3 DNA reads TGTGCCAGCACGGAGCTAGCGAAAGCAGGCTCCTACAATGAGCAGTTCTTC. It yields the protein CASTELAKAGSYNEQFF.

CDR3 protein: CATSKTGDTGELFF. CDR3 coding DNA: TGTGCCACCAGCAAAACTGGGGACACCGGGGAGCTGTTTTTT. The rearrangement links TRBV15 to TRBJ2-2; D unclear. V shed 4 bases and J shed 3 bases, with 9 bases lying between them. The CDR3 is made up of 14 amino acids. Germline-derived CDR1 and CDR2 are LNHNV and YYDKDF (reference sequence).

This clonotype is termed medium-sized (0.01 to 0.1%). V usage is TRBV7-2 and J usage is TRBJ1-1, with TRBD1 matching over 8 bases. The ends lost 3 bases at V and 4 bases at J; junction bases unmatched: 4. CDR1 and CDR2 (germline): SGHTA, FQGNSA. This CDR3 is built from 14 residues. The CDR3 nucleotides read TGTGCCAGCAGCTTGGGGACAGGTCGCACTGAAGCTTTCTTT. Protein product: CASSLGTGRTEAFF.

This rearrangement joins TRBV10-3 to TRBJ2-5, with D tentatively TRBD1 (8 bases). The CDR3 is 17 residues long. Trimming removed 4 bases at V and 2 bases at J, with 20 bases between. Germline assignment: CDR1 ENHRY and CDR2 SYGVKD. The CDR3 DNA sequence: TGTGCCATCAGTGGACCGGCACAGGGGGGGAAGCAAGAGACCCAGTACTTC. This encodes CAISGPAQGGKQETQYF.

V is TRBV23-1 and J is TRBJ2-1; TRBD2 matches at 8 bases. TRBV23-1 is marked as an open reading frame, function uncertain. V was clipped by 4 bases and J by 6 bases; unmatched bases: 11. This CDR3 comprises 16 residues. The CDR3 sequence: CASSPLDSGRGNEQFF. Here the CDR3 DNA reads TGCGCCAGCAGTCCGCTAGACAGCGGGAGAGGCAATGAGCAGTTCTTC.

This clonotype was counted between two and nine times. V and J are TRBV10-2 and TRBJ2-1; 14 bases match TRBD2. The CDR3 spans 16 residues. The trim removed 11 bases at V and 0 bases at J, leaving 6 bases unmatched. Germline CDR1 and CDR2: WSHSY and SAAADI. In nucleotides, the CDR3 is TGCGCCGCGGGACTAGCGGGAGAGAGCTCCTACAATGAGCAGTTCTTC. It codes for CAAGLAGESSYNEQFF.

The chain carries TRBV11-1 and TRBJ2-2; no definite D call. CDR1 and CDR2 from the germline V gene are SGHAT and FQDESV (reference sequence). The CDR3 runs to 15 residues. V was pared by 1 base and J by 1 base, with 7 bases between. CDR3: CASSLVMGNTGELFF. CDR3 nucleotides: TGTGCCAGCAGCTTAGTAATGGGGAACACCGGGGAGCTGTTTTTT.

The chain joins TRBV24-1 to TRBJ2-3; D is perhaps TRBD2 (5 bases). Deletions cut 3 bases from V and 1 base from J, with 13 bases between. Germline V lookup: CDR1 KGHDR, CDR2 SFDVKD. This CDR3 has 16 amino acids. This CDR3 is CATSDAGISGTDTQYF. The CDR3 DNA follows: TGTGCCACCAGTGATGCCGGGATTAGCGGCACAGATACGCAGTATTTT.

The chain recombines TRBV20-1 with TRBJ2-3; no firm D call. CDR1 is DFQATT and CDR2 is SNEGSKA in the germline V gene (reference sequence). Trimming removed 2 bases from V and 0 bases from J, with 9 bases in between. The CDR3 extends over 14 amino acids. The CDR3 sequence is CSARMGGSTDTQYF. CDR3 bases: TGCAGTGCTAGAATGGGTGGAAGCACAGATACGCAGTATTTT.

V is TRBV3-1 and J is TRBJ2-1; D not certain. The CDR3 extends over 14 amino acids. Trimming took off 5 bases at V and 8 bases at J, with 16 bases between the two ends. Germline-derived CDR1 and CDR2 are LGHDT and YNNKEL (reference sequence). The CDR3 loop reads CASSVQPTPHEQFF. DNA of the CDR3: TGTGCCAGCAGCGTTCAACCTACGCCCCATGAGCAGTTCTTC.

The chain employs TRBV12-3 or TRBV12-4 and TRBJ2-4; D ambiguous. There are 15 residues in the CDR3. Trimming took off 3 bases at V and 3 bases at J, with 12 bases between the two ends. CDR3 bases: TGTGCCAGCAGTTTTTTAGGATGGGACAAAAACATTCAGTACTTC. Its protein is CASSFLGWDKNIQYF.